One and the same sample provided the 7 T cell receptor beta chains below, sequenced in a study of blood T cells in healthy people across ages. A second about 6 to 11 cycle PCR used barcoded and J-beta primers. MiXCR was run by TCRdb on the 5' RACE reads, yielding one entry per CDR3 protein. This table has 850,000 to 1,000,000 distinct CDR3 sequences, roughly 51% appearing once. The material sequenced was blood. The receptors here all came from a woman in her fifties or sixties in good health.

The chain has TRBV4-1 and TRBJ2-7; 7 positions match TRBD1. CDR3 length equals 15 residues. Trimming removed 2 bases from V and 4 bases from J; junction bases left unmatched: 8. The germline V gene has CDR1 MGHRA and CDR2 YSYEKL. CDR3: CASSQMTQGDYEQYF. DNA for the CDR3: TGCGCCAGCAGCCAAATGACTCAGGGGGATTACGAGCAGTACTTC.

The V and J genes are TRBV7-8 and TRBJ2-3, with a tentative D call TRBD1 (5 bases). Germline V gene data show CDR1 as SGHVS and CDR2 as FQNEAQ. The CDR3 covers 16 residues. The V end lost 6 bases, the J end lost 2 bases, and 18 bases lay between the germline ends. CDR3 nucleotide sequence: TGTGCCAGCAGAACACGACAGAGTACTAACACAGATACGCAGTATTTT. Translated: CASRTRQSTNTDTQYF.

This chain connects TRBV7-8 to TRBJ2-3, with TRBD2 identical over 8 bases. This CDR3 has 18 residues. Germline V lookup: CDR1 SGHVS, CDR2 FQNEAQ. Trimming at V came to 5 bases and at J to 3 bases, leaving 16 bases not matched to a gene. DNA for the CDR3: TGTGCCAGCAGCGTTGGACTAGCTGAACTAGGGGGAACAGATACGCAGTATTTT. Protein sequence: CASSVGLAELGGTDTQYF.

The chain has TRBV5-1 and TRBJ1-1, with no clear D. From germline, CDR1 is SGHRS and CDR2 YFSETQ. This CDR3 comprises 13 residues. The germline V and J ends were trimmed by 2 bases and 1 base, with 6 bases remaining between them. The CDR3 protein is CASSFYRNTEAFF. The CDR3 DNA reads TGCGCCAGCAGCTTTTACAGGAACACTGAAGCTTTCTTT. Together with reference TRBV5-1 and TRBJ1-1, the CDR3 gives the full variable domain: KAGVTQTPRYLIKTRGQQVTLSCSPISGHRSVSWYQQTPGQGLQFLFEYFSETQRNKGNFPGRFSGRQFSNSRSEMNVSTLELGDSALYLCASSFYRNTEAFFGQGTRLTVV.

V usage is TRBV6-5 and J usage is TRBJ2-5; 13 bases map to TRBD2. Germline V gene data show CDR1 as MNHEY and CDR2 as SVGAGI. This CDR3 comprises 18 residues. With V trimmed by 0 bases and J by 5 bases, 9 bases remained unmatched. The DNA for the CDR3 is TGTGCCAGCAGTTACTCACCCCGGACTAGCGGGAGTGATGAGACCCAGTACTTC. Its translation is CASSYSPRTSGSDETQYF.

The V and J genes are TRBV20-1 and TRBJ2-5; TRBD1 might be the D (5 bases). Germline CDR1 and CDR2: DFQATT and SNEGSKA (reference sequence). The V end was cut by 7 bases, the J end by 5 bases, with 14 bases between. This CDR3 has 12 residues. The CDR3 sequence is CSVAGPGETQYF. Here the CDR3 DNA reads TGCAGTGTAGCAGGACCAGGGGAGACCCAGTACTTC.

This clonotype has just a few counts. The chain combines TRBV4-2 with TRBJ2-7; TRBD2 is a possible D gene (7 bases). Trimming took 5 bases from V and 3 from J, leaving 17 bases between them. This CDR3 has 15 amino acids. Germline-derived CDR1 and CDR2 are LGHNA and YNFKEQ. The CDR3 DNA reads as TGTGCCAGCAGCAAGGGGGGGGCCACGAACTACGAGCAGTACTTC. It translates to CASSKGGATNYEQYF.